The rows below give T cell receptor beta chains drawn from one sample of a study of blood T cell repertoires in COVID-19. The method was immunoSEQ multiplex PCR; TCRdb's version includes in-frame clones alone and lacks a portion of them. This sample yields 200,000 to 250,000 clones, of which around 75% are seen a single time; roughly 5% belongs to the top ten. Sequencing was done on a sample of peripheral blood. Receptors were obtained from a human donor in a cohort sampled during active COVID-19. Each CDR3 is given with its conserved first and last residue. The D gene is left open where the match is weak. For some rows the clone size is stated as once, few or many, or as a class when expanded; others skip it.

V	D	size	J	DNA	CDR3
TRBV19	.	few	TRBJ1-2	TGTGCCAGTGACAGCAACTATGGCTACACCTTC	CASDSNYGYTF
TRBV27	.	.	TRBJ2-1	TGTGCCAGCAGTTTATCGATAAACAGGGTCAATGAGCAGTTCTTC	CASSLSINRVNEQFF
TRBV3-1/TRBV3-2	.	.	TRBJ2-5	TGTGCCAGCAGCCAAGATTTCAGTCAAGAGACCCAGTACTTC	CASSQDFSQETQYF
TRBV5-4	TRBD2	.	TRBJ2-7	TGTGCCAGCAGCTTGAAGTCTAGCGGGGACTACGAGCAGTACTTC	CASSLKSSGDYEQYF
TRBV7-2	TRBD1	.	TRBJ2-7	TGTGCCAGCAGCCCCCGGACAGGGGGCTACGAGCAGTACTTC	CASSPRTGGYEQYF
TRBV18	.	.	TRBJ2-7	TGTGCCAGCTCACCAGTGCAGGGATTTTACGAGCAGTACTTC	CASSPVQGFYEQYF
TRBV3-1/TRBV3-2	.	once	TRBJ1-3	TGTGCCAGCAGCCAGTACTCCCCCGGGGAGGGCCCTGGAAACACCATATATTTT	CASSQYSPGEGPGNTIYF
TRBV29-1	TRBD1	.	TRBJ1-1	TGCAGCGTTAGTCTTGGACAGGGGGCGCAGGGCACTGAAGCTTTCTTT	CSVSLGQGAQGTEAFF
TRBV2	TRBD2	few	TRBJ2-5	TGTGCCAGCAGTGATGCGGGAGAGGGTTTAGAGACCCAGTACTTC	CASSDAGEGLETQYF
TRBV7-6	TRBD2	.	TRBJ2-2	TGTGCCAGCAGGTTTATATCTAGCGGGAGGGCCAACACCGGGGAGCTGTTTTTT	CASRFISSGRANTGELFF
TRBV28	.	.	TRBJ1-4	TGTGCCAGCAGTTTGGGAGGAACTAATGAAAAACTGTTTTTT	CASSLGGTNEKLFF
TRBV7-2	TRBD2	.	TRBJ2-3	TGTGCCAGCAGCCCGTGGACTAGCGGGAGTTCAGATACGCAGTATTTT	CASSPWTSGSSDTQYF
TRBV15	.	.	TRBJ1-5	TGTGCCACCAGCAGAGACCGGACAGCGCCTCAGCCCCAGCATTTT	CATSRDRTAPQPQHF
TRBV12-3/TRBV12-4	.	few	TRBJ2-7	TGTGCCAGCAGTTTTTCCAACTACGAGCAGTACTTC	CASSFSNYEQYF
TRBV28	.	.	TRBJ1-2	TGTGCCAGCACCCAGAACTATGGCTACACCTTC	CASTQNYGYTF
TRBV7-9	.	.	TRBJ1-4	TGTGCCAGCAGCTCGGATCGGGGTGTTGGGGAAAAACTGTTTTTT	CASSSDRGVGEKLFF
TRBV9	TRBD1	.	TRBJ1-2	TGTGCCAGCAGCACACGACGATCGACAGGGGGAAACGACTATGGCTACACCTTC	CASSTRRSTGGNDYGYTF
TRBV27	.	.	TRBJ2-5	TGTGCCAGCAGTTTATCGTTCCCCCCTGACAGGTACCAAGAGACCCAGTACTTC	CASSLSFPPDRYQETQYF
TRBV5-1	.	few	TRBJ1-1	TGCGCCAGCAGCTTGGGCAGGGGTGCCCTGAACACTGAAGCTTTCTTT	CASSLGRGALNTEAFF
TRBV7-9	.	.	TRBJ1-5	TGTGCCAGCAGAATAGGAGATCAGCCCCAGCATTTT	CASRIGDQPQHF
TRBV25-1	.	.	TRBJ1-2	TGTGCCAGCAGTGAATCGGGGGGGACCCACTATGGCTACACCTTC	CASSESGGTHYGYTF
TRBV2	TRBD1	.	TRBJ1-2	TGTGCCAGCAGGGTGACAGGGTACTATGGCTACACCTTC	CASRVTGYYGYTF
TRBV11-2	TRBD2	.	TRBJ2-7	TGTGCCAGCAGCTCGGGACTAGCGGTTTACGAGCAGTACTTC	CASSSGLAVYEQYF
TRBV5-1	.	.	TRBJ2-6	TGCGCCAGCAGCTTGGGGGGCCTAGCGCTTGGGGCCAACGTCCTGACTTTC	CASSLGGLALGANVLTF
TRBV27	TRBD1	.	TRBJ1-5	TGTGCCAGCAGTTTCCGCGGGACAGGGGGCGGGAATCAGCCCCAGCATTTT	CASSFRGTGGGNQPQHF
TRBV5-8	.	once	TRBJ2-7	TGTGCCAGCAGCCCGGACATGGTCTGGTACGAGCAGTACTTC	CASSPDMVWYEQYF
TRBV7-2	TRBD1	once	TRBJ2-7	TGTGCCAGCAGCCCGCGAGGGACAGGGGGCTGGTACGAGCAGTACTTC	CASSPRGTGGWYEQYF
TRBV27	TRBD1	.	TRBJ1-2	TGTGCCAGCAGGGGGACAGGGAGAGAAGGCTACACCTTC	CASRGTGREGYTF
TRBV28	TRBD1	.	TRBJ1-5	TGTGCCAGCAGCCAACCGGGACAGGGGCCTCAGCCCCAGCATTTT	CASSQPGQGPQPQHF
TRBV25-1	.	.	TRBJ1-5	TGTGCCAGCAGTGAAGGTGGAGGGTTCAATCAGCCCCAGCATTTT	CASSEGGGFNQPQHF
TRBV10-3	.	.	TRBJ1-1	TGTGCCACGAGCGAGGAATCCTACACTGAAGCTTTCTTT	CATSEESYTEAFF
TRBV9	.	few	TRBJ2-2	TGTGCCAGCAGCGTCCACAGCTACACCGGGGAGCTGTTTTTT	CASSVHSYTGELFF
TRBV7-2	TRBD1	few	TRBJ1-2	TGTGCCAGCAGCTCCGGACAGGGGGATGTTAGAGGCTACACCTTC	CASSSGQGDVRGYTF
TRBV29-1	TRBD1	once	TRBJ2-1	TGCAGCGTTTACAGGGGCAATGAGCAGTTCTTC	CSVYRGNEQFF
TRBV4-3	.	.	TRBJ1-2	TGCGCCAGCAGCTCGGGGACAATCTTTAACTATGGCTACACCTTC	CASSSGTIFNYGYTF
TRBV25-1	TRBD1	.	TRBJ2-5	TGTGCCAGCAGTCAAGGACAGGGGGGAGAGACCCAGTACTTC	CASSQGQGGETQYF
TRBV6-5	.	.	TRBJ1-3	TGTGCCAGCAGGACGACAGGAAACACCATATATTTT	CASRTTGNTIYF
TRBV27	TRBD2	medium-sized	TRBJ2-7	TGTGCCAGCAGTTCGCGGGGAGGGCCGGACGAGCAGTACTTC	CASSSRGGPDEQYF
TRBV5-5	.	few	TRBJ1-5	TGTGCCAGCAGCAGCGGGGTCGGAAGCAATCAGCCCCAGCATTTT	CASSSGVGSNQPQHF
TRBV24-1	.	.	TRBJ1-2	TGTGCCACCAGTGGCCTGGGCGGGGCCGGGCCGGATGGCTACACCTTC	CATSGLGGAGPDGYTF
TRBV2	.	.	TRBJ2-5	TGTGCCAGCAGTGCCCCGGTAGTACAAGAGACCCAGTACTTC	CASSAPVVQETQYF
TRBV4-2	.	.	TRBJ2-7	TGTGCCAGCAGCCAAGAAGGAGGTAGTGGGGTGCAGTACTTC	CASSQEGGSGVQYF
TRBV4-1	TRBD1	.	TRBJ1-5	TGCGCCAGCAGCCCTAATCTCCGAACAGGGGGCGATCAGCCCCAGCATTTT	CASSPNLRTGGDQPQHF
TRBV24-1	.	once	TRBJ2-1	TGTGCCACCAGTGATTTGACTGGTCCAGGCAATGAGCAGTTCTTC	CATSDLTGPGNEQFF
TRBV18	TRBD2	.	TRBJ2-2	TGTGCCAGCTCACCGGGACTAGCGAGCCGCACCGGGGAGCTGTTTTTT	CASSPGLASRTGELFF
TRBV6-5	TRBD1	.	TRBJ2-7	TGTGCCAGCAGGAATCCGGGACAGGCCTACGAGCAGTACTTC	CASRNPGQAYEQYF
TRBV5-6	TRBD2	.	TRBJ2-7	TGTGCCAGCAGCTTGCGACTAGCGGGAGGTGACGAGCAGTACTTC	CASSLRLAGGDEQYF
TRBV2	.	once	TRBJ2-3	TGTGCCAGCACGCGGGGACTCGGAGGCGGTACGCAGTATTTT	CASTRGLGGGTQYF
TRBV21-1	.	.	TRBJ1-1	TGTGCCAGCAGTTCAGGGATCGACACTGAAGCTTTCTTT	CASSSGIDTEAFF
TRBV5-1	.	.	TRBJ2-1	TGCGCCAGCAGCGGGGGCTTGAGGGAGCAGTTCTTC	CASSGGLREQFF
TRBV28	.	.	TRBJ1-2	TGTGCCAGCAGTTTAGGTAGGGGGTCCACTGGCTACACCTTC	CASSLGRGSTGYTF
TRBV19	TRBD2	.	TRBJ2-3	TGTGCCAGTAGTCGAACTAGCGGGAGAGCCACAGATACGCAGTATTTT	CASSRTSGRATDTQYF
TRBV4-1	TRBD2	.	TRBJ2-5	TGCGCCAGCAGCCAACGACTAGCGGAGACCCAGTACTTC	CASSQRLAETQYF
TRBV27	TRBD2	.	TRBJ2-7	TGTGCCAGCAGCTCTCCGCGGGAGGGGACCTACGAGCAGTACTTC	CASSSPREGTYEQYF